The 14 T cell receptor beta chains reported below all come from one sample, sequenced in a study of OX40 agonist ivuxolimab in advanced cancers. TCRdb's table, derived via immunoSEQ multiplex PCR, lists solely in-frame clones and lacks some. The sample yields approximately 76,000 clones, around nine tenths seen once. The material sequenced was CD4+ or CD8+ T cells sorted from blood, taken in a trial of the OX40 agonist ivuxolimab. These receptor sequences come from an adult with an advanced solid tumor such as melanoma, head and neck, liver or kidney cancer.

The genes are TRBV19 and TRBJ2-2; D possibly uses TRBD1 or TRBD2 (5 bases each). The V gene lost 3 bases and the J gene lost 3 bases, with 11 bases spanning the gap. The CDR3 length is 15 residues. The germline V gene has CDR1 LNHDA and CDR2 SQIVND (reference sequence). This chain's CDR3 is CASSMALGDTGELFF. In DNA, the CDR3 is TGTGCCAGTAGTATGGCGTTGGGGGACACCGGGGAGCTGTTTTTT.

This sequence joins TRBV7-2 and TRBJ2-3, with a tentative D call TRBD2 (7 bases). Trimming left V 1 base short and J 3 bases short, with 14 bases between. The V gene's germline CDR1 is SGHTA and CDR2 FQGNSA. The CDR3 covers 16 residues. The CDR3 is CASSLGARGGTDTQYF. The CDR3 region has the DNA TGTGCCAGCAGCTTAGGGGCGAGGGGGGGGACAGATACGCAGTATTTT.

This clone was seen a handful of times. The genes are TRBV5-4 and TRBJ1-1, with a possible D match to TRBD1 (5 bases). V lost 0 bases and J 3 bases, leaving 12 bases between the germline ends. CDR1 is SGHNT and CDR2 is YYREEE in the germline V gene (reference sequence). The CDR3 loop spans 15 amino acids. The CDR3 sequence is CASSLGLRDHTEAFF. CDR3 coding DNA: TGTGCCAGCAGCTTGGGCCTCCGGGACCACACTGAAGCTTTCTTT. Full variable domain (outside the CDR3, taken from reference TRBV5-4 and TRBJ1-1): ETGVTQSPTHLIKTRGQQVTLRCSSQSGHNTVSWYQQALGQGPQFIFQYYREEENGRGNFPPRFSGLQFPNYSSELNVNALELDDSALYLCASSLGLRDHTEAFFGQGTRLTVV.

V is TRBV6-1 and J is TRBJ1-1, with 7 bases fitting TRBD1. The germline V gene encodes CDR1 MNHNS and CDR2 SASEGT. The J segment lost 6 bases and the V segment lost 5 bases, leaving 12 bases of the junction unmatched. The CDR3 loop spans 15 amino acids. In nucleotides, the CDR3 is TGTGCCAGCAGTCCTCTCACAGGGGTGTTCGCTGAAGCTTTCTTT. Translated: CASSPLTGVFAEAFF.

CDR3 in DNA: TGTGCCAGCAGCTTAGCTCGCGGGAGGGTCCAAGAGACCCAGTACTTC. This encodes CASSLARGRVQETQYF. The chain employs TRBV7-9 and TRBJ2-5; 9 bases agree with TRBD2. Germline values: CDR1 SEHNR, CDR2 FQNEAQ (reference sequence). This CDR3 has 16 amino acids. With V trimmed by 0 bases and J by 1 base, 3 bases remained unmatched.

This clone was seen just once. CDR3 DNA sequence: TGTGCCAGCAGCCGATTTAACACTGAAGCTTTCTTT. Translated, it gives CASSRFNTEAFF. The genes are TRBV11-1 and TRBJ1-1; D is unresolved. Trimming stripped 5 bases from V and 2 bases from J, with 6 bases between. CDR3 length: 12 residues. The germline V gene has CDR1 SGHAT and CDR2 FQDESV (reference sequence).

The chain carries TRBV6-1 and TRBJ1-2, with a tentative D call TRBD1 (6 bases). The CDR3 is 14 residues long. Germline values: CDR1 MNHNS, CDR2 SASEGT. V was clipped by 0 bases and J by 8 bases, with 13 bases between them. The DNA of the CDR3 is TGTGCCAGCAGTGAAGCGGGCCGAGACAGGGGCTACACCTTC. Translated: CASSEAGRDRGYTF.

This rearrangement joins TRBV25-1 to TRBJ2-5; the D is unclear. Germline values: CDR1 MGHDK, CDR2 SYGVNS. Trimming cost V 4 bases and J 2 bases, with 11 bases left between them. This CDR3 region has 14 residues. CDR3 sequence: CASSGWTGQETQYF. The CDR3 region has the DNA TGTGCCAGCAGTGGATGGACGGGTCAAGAGACCCAGTACTTC. Using reference TRBV25-1 and TRBJ2-5 for the parts outside the CDR3, the full variable domain is EADIYQTPRYLVIGTGKKITLECSQTMGHDKMYWYQQDPGMELHLIHYSYGVNSTEKGDLSSESTVSRIRTEHFPLTLESARPSHTSQYLCASSGWTGQETQYFGPGTRLLVL.

The rearrangement uses TRBV10-3 and TRBJ2-1; 15 bases line up with TRBD2. Germline CDR1 is ENHRY and CDR2 is SYGVKD. The CDR3 extends over 17 amino acids. J was trimmed by 6 bases and V by 6 bases; bases with no gene match: 9. The CDR3 DNA is TGTGCCATCAGCAGGACTAGCGGGAGGGCGTGGGGCAATGAGCAGTTCTTC. It specifies CAISRTSGRAWGNEQFF.

This clone has a single count. The rearrangement links TRBV5-1 to TRBJ1-4, with no clear D. This CDR3 is 14 amino acids long. Germline-derived CDR1 and CDR2 are SGHRS and YFSETQ. V gave up 5 bases and J gave up 7 bases, with 15 bases separating them. CDR3 region: CASRLSAESEKLFF. CDR3 coding DNA: TGCGCCAGCAGGCTCAGCGCGGAGAGTGAAAAACTGTTTTTT. The complete variable domain, with remaining parts taken from reference TRBV5-1 and TRBJ1-4, reads KAGVTQTPRYLIKTRGQQVTLSCSPISGHRSVSWYQQTPGQGLQFLFEYFSETQRNKGNFPGRFSGRQFSNSRSEMNVSTLELGDSALYLCASRLSAESEKLFFGSGTQLSVL.

The rearrangement links TRBV7-8 to TRBJ2-5; weak D call: TRBD2 (6 bases). This CDR3 region has 13 residues. Germline V gene lookup returns CDR1 SGHVS and CDR2 FQNEAQ. V was shortened by 1 base and J by 13 bases, with 16 bases between the two germline ends. The CDR3: CASSLVSWGVVYF. The CDR3 DNA is TGTGCCAGCAGCTTAGTTTCGTGGGGGGTGGTGTACTTC.

The CDR3 sequence: CASSRGQGSTDTQYF. The CDR3 nucleotides are TGTGCCAGCAGTAGGGGACAGGGAAGCACAGATACGCAGTATTTT. This chain connects TRBV7-3 to TRBJ2-3; the match to TRBD1 covers 9 bases. The CDR3 sequence is 15 residues long. The ends lost 6 bases at V and 0 bases at J; junction bases unmatched: 4. CDR1 is SGHTA, CDR2 FQGTGA, per germline.

This clone was observed a handful of times. The rearrangement joins TRBV6-6 to TRBJ1-5, with D possibly being TRBD1 (5 bases). V was clipped by 7 bases and J by 4 bases, with 11 bases between them. Germline V lookup: CDR1 MNHNY, CDR2 SVGAGI (reference sequence). The CDR3 length is 13 residues. The CDR3 is CASNRRPNQPQHF. CDR3 nucleotide sequence: TGTGCCAGCAACAGGCGGCCAAATCAGCCCCAGCATTTT.

This clone was counted only a few times. The rearrangement links TRBV9 to TRBJ2-2; D unclear. The CDR3 totals 12 residues. Trimming stripped 0 bases from V and 6 bases from J, with 3 bases between. Germline V gives CDR1 SGDLS, CDR2 YYNGEE. Written as DNA, the CDR3 is TGTGCCAGCAGCGTAGAAGCCGGGGAGCTGTTTTTT. Protein sequence: CASSVEAGELFF. Full variable domain (rest looked up from reference TRBV9 and TRBJ2-2): DSGVTQTPKHLITATGQRVTLRCSPRSGDLSVYWYQQSLDQGLQFLIQYYNGEERAKGNILERFSAQQFPDLHSELNLSSLELGDSALYFCASSVEAGELFFGEGSRLTVL.